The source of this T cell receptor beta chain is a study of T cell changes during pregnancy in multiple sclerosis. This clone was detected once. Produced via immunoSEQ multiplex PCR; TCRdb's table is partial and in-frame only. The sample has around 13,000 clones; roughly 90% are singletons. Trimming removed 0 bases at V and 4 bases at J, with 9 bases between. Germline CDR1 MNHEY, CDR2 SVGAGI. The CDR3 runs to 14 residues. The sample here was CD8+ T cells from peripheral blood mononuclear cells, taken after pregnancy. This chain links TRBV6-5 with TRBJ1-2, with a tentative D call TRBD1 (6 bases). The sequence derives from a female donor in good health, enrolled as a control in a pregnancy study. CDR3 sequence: CASSYSRGPYGYTF. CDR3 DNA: TGTGCCAGCAGTTACTCGCGGGGGCCCTATGGCTACACCTTC.